The 12 T cell receptor beta chains in this list originate from one sample, sequenced in a study of regulatory T cells in long-lasting Graves disease (dated by TCRdb to the early 2020s). The sample's time point label, in plain terms: newly diagnosed GD, antithyroid drugs for less than 3 months. For both TCR sequencing and RNA sequencing, RNA was extracted from PBMCs in TRIzol. The library was made by multiplex PCR. Sequencer: Illumina HiSeq 4000. TCR beta libraries were built with iRepertoire HTBI primers and Arm-PCR amplification of CDR3 regions. The raw public reads went through TCRdb reprocessing: fastp at Q25, MiXCR clone calling, in-frame beta chains kept. Rows with a matching CDR3 protein are joined into one entry that keeps the most common DNA and genes. This sample holds 300,000 to 400,000 distinct CDR3 sequences; roughly a sixth were observed only once. The ten largest clones add up to roughly 29% of the sample.

These data also featured in a second study, about T cells in Graves' hyperthyroidism and ophthalmopathy.

The specimen was peripheral blood mononuclear cells (PBMCs), collected at new diagnosis, from a patient treated with antithyroid drugs. Receptor source: a man between 40 and 49 years old with Graves disease. Donor details come from another sample of the same person, matched by shared clones.

The genes are TRBV30 and TRBJ2-7; TRBD1 aligns across 11 bases. The CDR3 loop spans 13 amino acids. The ends lost 3 bases at V and 4 bases at J; junction bases unmatched: 2. Germline values: CDR1 GTSNPN, CDR2 SVGIG (reference sequence). CDR3 DNA: TGTGCCTGGAGGGACAGGGGGCCTTACGAGCAGTACTTC. Protein sequence: CAWRDRGPYEQYF.

This clonotype was observed at least ten times. The chain recombines TRBV12-3 or TRBV12-4 with TRBJ1-6; 7 bases map to TRBD1. The CDR3 consists of 13 residues. The V segment lost 5 bases and the J segment 9 bases; nucleotides outside the gene matches: 4. The CDR3 sequence is CASSGNRGSPLHF. Written as DNA, the CDR3 is TGTGCCAGCAGTGGGAACAGGGGTTCACCCCTCCACTTT.

This clonotype was recorded many times. This rearrangement joins TRBV6-2 or TRBV6-3 to TRBJ2-5, with 12 positions matching TRBD1. The CDR3 runs 16 residues. Germline V gives CDR1 MNHEY, CDR2 SVGEGT. V gave up 7 bases and J gave up 5 bases; unmatched junction bases: 11. As DNA, the CDR3 is TGTGCCAGCAATAAAGGGACAGGGGGCCCAAGCGAGACCCAGTACTTC. Translating it yields CASNKGTGGPSETQYF.

This chain joins TRBV27 and TRBJ1-2, with 8 bases identical to TRBD1. J gave up 6 bases and V 0 bases, and 6 bases lay outside the gene matches. Germline V gene sequence: CDR1 MNHEY, CDR2 SMNVEV (reference sequence). The CDR3 extends over 15 amino acids. The CDR3 DNA sequence: TGTGCCAGCAGTTTATCTACCAGGGGGCGGCATGGCTACACCTTC. It encodes CASSLSTRGRHGYTF.

The genes are TRBV27 and TRBJ1-1; 7 bases match TRBD1. With V trimmed by 3 bases and J by 1 base, 5 bases remained unmatched. The CDR3 extends over 15 amino acids. Germline V lookup: CDR1 MNHEY, CDR2 SMNVEV (reference sequence). The CDR3 nucleotides are TGTGCCAGCAGTTTTTCCCGGACAGGGAACACTGAAGCTTTCTTT. Its protein is CASSFSRTGNTEAFF.

This clonotype has at least ten counts. The rearrangement links TRBV19 to TRBJ1-5; a possible D gene is TRBD1 (6 bases). CDR3 size: 14 residues. From germline, CDR1 is LNHDA and CDR2 SQIVND (reference sequence). V dropped 4 bases and J dropped 4 bases, with 11 bases sitting between them. CDR3 DNA sequence: TGTGCCAGTAGTAATCAACAGGGAAATCAGCCCCAGCATTTT. Encoded protein: CASSNQQGNQPQHF.

This clonotype was counted at least ten times. The J gene is TRBJ1-5, the V gene TRBV10-3; D gene uncertain. V shed 10 bases and J shed 4 bases, with 17 bases lying between them. Per germline, CDR1 ENHRY and CDR2 SYGVKD. The CDR3 is made up of 14 amino acids. CDR3 residues: CATGREGSNQPQHF. CDR3 DNA sequence: TGTGCCACCGGAAGGGAAGGAAGTAATCAGCCCCAGCATTTT.

As for this clonotype: A much larger clone sits a single nucleotide away, making a read error possible. The rearrangement uses TRBV2 and TRBJ1-6; D gene ambiguous. Per the germline V gene, CDR1 is SNHLY and CDR2 is FYNNEI. This CDR3 has 14 amino acids. Trimming removed 6 bases at V and 4 bases at J, with 10 bases between. Written as DNA, the CDR3 is TGTGCCAGCAGAACTGGACGGTATAATTCACCCCTCCACTTT. Its translation: CASRTGRYNSPLHF.

This clonotype was detected ten times or more. This sequence joins TRBV18 and TRBJ2-7, with D possibly TRBD1 on 5 matching bases. The germline V and J ends were trimmed by 0 bases and 6 bases, with 15 bases remaining between them. The CDR3 contains 15 residues. CDR1 and CDR2 from the germline V gene are KGHSH and LQKENI. Here the CDR3 reads CASSPPQGASGEQYF. Here the CDR3 DNA reads TGTGCCAGCTCACCACCTCAGGGTGCGAGTGGCGAGCAGTACTTC.

This clonotype was recorded a few times. An end of the junction differs from the germline gene, which may be a read error. The genes are TRBV12-3 or TRBV12-4 and TRBJ1-6; D is ambiguous. The CDR3 contains 13 residues. CDR3 in amino acids: CTSSRDRYSPLHF. DNA of the CDR3: TGTACCAGCAGTCGGGATCGGTATTCACCCCTCCACTTT.

On this clonotype itself: This sequence may be a read error, since a much larger clone differs from it by one base. The rearrangement links TRBV3-2 to TRBJ1-6. TRBV3-2 is termed a pseudogene. The CDR3 runs to 13 residues. CDR3 in amino acids: CAISQLQNSPLHF. CDR3 DNA: TGTGCCATCAGCCAATTGCAGAATTCACCCCTCCACTTT.

This clonotype was found many times. This rearrangement joins TRBV20-1 to TRBJ2-2; possibly TRBD1 for D (5 bases). Per the germline V gene, CDR1 is DFQATT and CDR2 is SNEGSKA (reference sequence). CDR3 length: 15 amino acids. V lost 1 base to trimming and J lost 2 bases, with 11 bases between them. The CDR3 nucleotides read TGCAGTGCTAGAGGAGACAGAGGAAACACCGGGGAGCTGTTTTTT. Translating it yields CSARGDRGNTGELFF.